The rows below give T cell receptor beta chains drawn from one sample of a study of blood T cell repertoires in COVID-19. Assay: immunoSEQ multiplex PCR; the TCRdb copy retains only in-frame clones and omits some. The sample includes 250,000 to 350,000 clones, around four fifths of them seen just once. Source material: peripheral blood. The receptors originated from a woman aged 45-59 years with active or convalescent COVID-19. Both conserved end residues are part of each CDR3. Expanded clones get a size class; other rows say once, few or many, or leave the size out.

>TRBJ1-5|NA|TRBV12-3/TRBV12-4
CASSLRVGQPQHF
>TRBJ1-2|NA|TRBV6-6
CASSPQGMSYGYTF
>TRBJ1-5|NA|TRBV27
CASSSGQSKPQHF
>TRBJ1-1|NA|TRBV5-1
CASSLEGRRDTEAFF
>TRBJ2-7|NA|TRBV7-9
CASSLGRRRAGEEQYF
>TRBJ1-2|NA|TRBV7-9
CASSLGRGTPNYGYTF
>TRBJ1-5|NA|TRBV29-1
CSVIATGAPNQPQHF
>TRBJ1-2|NA|TRBV6-6
CASSYGGQGAGYGYTF
>TRBJ1-1|NA|TRBV10-3
CAISESIGGGTEAFF
>TRBJ1-6|few|TRBV4-1
CASSQDQGAYNSPLHF
>TRBJ1-2|NA|TRBV2
CASSEASRNYGYTF
>TRBJ2-7|NA|TRBV18
CASSPVDRVHEQYF
>TRBJ2-7|few|TRBV7-9
CASSFDTYSYEQYF
>TRBJ2-1|NA|TRBV15
CATSQGGGLYNEQFF
>TRBJ1-1|few|TRBV5-1
CASSLARQGTEAFF
>TRBJ1-1|once|TRBV9
CASSAGQGQKNTEAFF
>TRBJ1-1|NA|TRBV28
CASSPDRGRKAFF
>TRBJ1-1|NA|TRBV5-1
CASSPQGLTEAFF
>TRBJ2-5|once|TRBV28
CASSQTSGKETQYF
>TRBJ2-7|NA|TRBV11-2
CASSWGQTYEQYF